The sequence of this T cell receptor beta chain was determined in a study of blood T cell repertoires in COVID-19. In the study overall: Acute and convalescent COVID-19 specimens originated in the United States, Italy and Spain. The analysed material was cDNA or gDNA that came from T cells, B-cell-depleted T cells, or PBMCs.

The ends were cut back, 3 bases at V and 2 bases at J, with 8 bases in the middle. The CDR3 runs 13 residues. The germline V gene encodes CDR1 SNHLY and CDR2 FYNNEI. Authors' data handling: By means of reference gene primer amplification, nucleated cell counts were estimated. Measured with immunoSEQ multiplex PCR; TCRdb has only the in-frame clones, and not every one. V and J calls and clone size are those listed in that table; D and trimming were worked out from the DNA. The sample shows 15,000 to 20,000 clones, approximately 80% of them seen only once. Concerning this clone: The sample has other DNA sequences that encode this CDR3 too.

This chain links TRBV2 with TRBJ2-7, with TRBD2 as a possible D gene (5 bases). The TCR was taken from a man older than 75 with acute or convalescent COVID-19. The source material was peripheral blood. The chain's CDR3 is CASSDSGTYEQYF. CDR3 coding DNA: TGTGCCAGCAGTGATTCGGGGACCTACGAGCAGTACTTC.